This note documents a single T cell receptor (beta chain) sequence. Its antigen is not known. Sequence at one end of the junction differs from germline and may be a read error. The data belong to a study of PD-1 blockade in mismatch repair-deficient tumors. Across the whole study: Patients had about 13 mismatch repair-deficient cancer types and were previously treated and progressing.

Study-wide results and caveats: Tumor-resident clones, often absent from pretreatment blood, expanded after pembrolizumab and then contracted.

This CDR3 is 16 amino acids long. Germline values: CDR1 SGHNT, CDR2 YYREEE (reference sequence). Mismatch repair deficiency was confirmed in all patients, by PCR or immunohistochemistry. The TCR-sequenced patients were three responders to pembrolizumab. Measured with immunoSEQ multiplex PCR; TCRdb has only the in-frame clones, and not every one. Here the sample spans some 120,000 clones, 70% to 90% being singletons. Material: peripheral blood, obtained 44 weeks after starting pembrolizumab. The origin of this receptor is an adult with mismatch repair-deficient cancer. This chain joins TRBV5-4 and TRBJ2-2, with D perhaps matching TRBD1 (7 bases). The CDR3 loop reads CASRLGFQGGTGELFF. CDR3 bases: TGTGCCAGCAGATTGGGGTTCCAGGGGGGTACCGGGGAGCTGTTTTTT.